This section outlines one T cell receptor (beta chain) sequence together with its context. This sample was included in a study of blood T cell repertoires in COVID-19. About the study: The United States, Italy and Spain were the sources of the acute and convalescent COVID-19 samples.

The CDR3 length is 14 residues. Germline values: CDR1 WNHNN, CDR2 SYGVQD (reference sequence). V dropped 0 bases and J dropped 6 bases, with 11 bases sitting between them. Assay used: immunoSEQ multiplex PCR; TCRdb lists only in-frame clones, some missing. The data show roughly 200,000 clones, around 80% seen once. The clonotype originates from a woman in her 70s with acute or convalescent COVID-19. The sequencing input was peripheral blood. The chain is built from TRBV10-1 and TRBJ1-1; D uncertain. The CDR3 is CASSESLGAAEAFF. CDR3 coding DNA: TGCGCCAGCAGTGAGTCTCTGGGAGCTGCTGAAGCTTTCTTT.